This TCR beta chain was found in a study of T-cell reconstitution after alpha-beta-depleted transplantation in children. Findings and limits, study-wide: T-cell numbers and diversity, one year after transplant, stemmed largely from T cells that were newly produced. Elevated TCRbeta diversity at day 60 was traced, in some patients, to surviving recipient T cells and thymic progenitors. Two months or so post-transplant, alpha-beta T cells reportedly derived from several hundred expanded graft clones.

CDR3 length: 14 residues. V was clipped by 4 bases and J by 1 base, with 11 bases between them. Germline V CDR1 and CDR2: DFQATT, SNEGSKA (reference sequence). This clonotype occurred many times. Its cognate antigen is unknown. Unique molecular identifiers were used to barcode this TCRbeta library. TCRdb analysed the PCR reads with MiXCR anew, one entry per CDR3 protein. The table has roughly 280,000 distinct CDR3 sequences, around a tenth seen once; the top ten hold less than 25%. This receptor was obtained from a male patient aged 2 to 10 who had a stem cell transplant for chronic granulomatous disease, so the T cells may come from the graft donor. The source was peripheral blood, collected 180 days after TCRalphabeta/CD19-depleted stem cell transplant. This chain uses TRBV20-1 with TRBJ2-1, with a weak D call TRBD1 (5 bases). The DNA for the CDR3 is TGCAGTGCTACCGACAGTCTTTCCTACAATGAGCAGTTCTTC. As protein: CSATDSLSYNEQFF.